The 9 T cell receptor beta chains reported below all come from one sample, sequenced in a study of CD8+ T cells in alopecia areata (dated by TCRdb to between 2018 and 2020). Library preparation used the immunoSEQ multiplex PCR assay. To provide template for TCR sequencing, every sample had RNA extracted and reverse transcribed into cDNA. TCRdb stores this immuneACCESS table with in-frame sequences only. Part of the clones is absent; in the studies checked, under half of the shortfall reflects unresolved V genes, and no reason is known for the rest. In this sample the table shows under 200,000 clones, approximately 62% of which occur a single time. The biggest ten clones account for 12% to 15% of the sample. The intended sense of this specimen's time point label: about 25 weeks on oral tofacitinib. The treatment or condition label, as the study defines it: oral pan-JAK inhibitor, 5-10 mg twice daily.

Sequencing was performed on CD4+ T cells sorted from blood, taken at week 24, from a patient treated with tofacitinib. The receptors here all came from a human donor with alopecia areata.

This chain links TRBV4-1 with TRBJ1-1; TRBD1 is a possible D gene (5 bases). Germline CDR1 reads MGHRA; CDR2 reads YSYEKL. The CDR3 loop spans 15 amino acids. Trimming took 1 base from V and 13 from J, leaving 22 bases between them. CDR3 in DNA: TGCGCCAGCAGCCAAGGCTGGGACCTTTCGTCACCAGGTTTCTTT. Translated: CASSQGWDLSSPGFF.

Comments on this clone: The junction differs from germline at one of its ends, possibly a read error. For the CDR3, the DNA is TGTGCTAGCAGCCCCGTAGCGAAAACAGATACGCAGTATTTT. Protein product: CASSPVAKTDTQYF. The rearrangement uses TRBV7-7 and TRBJ2-3; weak D call: TRBD2 (5 bases). The germline CDR1 and CDR2 sequences are SSHAT and FNYEAQ (reference sequence). CDR3 size: 14 residues. Full variable domain (missing parts from reference TRBV7-7 and TRBJ2-3): GAGVSQSPRYKVTKRGQDVTLRCDPISSHATLYWYQQALGQGPEFLTYFNYEAQPDKSGLPSDRFSAERPEGSISTLTIQRTEQRDSAMYRCASSPVAKTDTQYFGPGTRLTVL.

The rearrangement links TRBV29-1 to TRBJ2-1, with D uncertain. V shed 4 bases and J shed 9 bases, with 7 bases lying between them. Germline V gene lookup returns CDR1 SQVTM and CDR2 ANQGSEA. The CDR3 covers 10 residues. CDR3 DNA: TGCAGCGTTGTTTCGGGTGAGCAGTTCTTC. It codes for CSVVSGEQFF.

There are a few counts of this clone. The rearrangement uses TRBV5-1 and TRBJ2-5; D remains ambiguous. This CDR3 is 12 amino acids long. The germline V gene has CDR1 SGHRS and CDR2 YFSETQ. Trimming took off 4 bases at V and 5 bases at J, with 9 bases between the two ends. The DNA for the CDR3 is TGCGCCAGCAGCCCCGGCTTGGAGACCCAGTACTTC. This translates into CASSPGLETQYF.

This clone was recorded a few times. The V and J genes are TRBV6-5 and TRBJ2-5; TRBD2 matches at 8 bases. The V segment lost 4 bases and the J segment 4 bases; nucleotides outside the gene matches: 11. CDR1 is MNHEY, CDR2 SVGAGI, per germline. CDR3 size: 16 residues. The CDR3 sequence is CASSSNLGAGGETQYF. DNA of the CDR3: TGTGCCAGCAGTTCTAATTTAGGGGCGGGGGGAGAGACCCAGTACTTC.

This clone was detected a few times. The chain is built from TRBV9 and TRBJ2-6, with D perhaps matching TRBD2 (5 bases). The CDR3 is 15 residues long. CDR1 and CDR2 (germline): SGDLS, YYNGEE. V lost 3 bases, J lost 2 bases, and 9 bases lay in between. The CDR3 DNA is TGTGCCAGCAGCGCGGGGAACGCTGGGGCCAACGTCCTGACTTTC. This translates into CASSAGNAGANVLTF.

A few counts support this clone. The V call is TRBV27, the J call TRBJ1-1; D is ambiguous. Trimming took 1 base from V and 2 from J, leaving 14 bases between them. Germline CDR1 MNHEY, CDR2 SMNVEV (reference sequence). This CDR3 comprises 16 residues. As DNA, the CDR3 is TGTGCCAGCAGTTTATGGGTGGCAGCCAAAAACACTGAAGCTTTCTTT. Translated, it gives CASSLWVAAKNTEAFF.

This clone has more than one count but fewer than ten. The rearrangement links TRBV5-1 to TRBJ2-5, with 8 positions matching TRBD1. This CDR3 is built from 16 residues. Germline CDR1 SGHRS, CDR2 YFSETQ. V gave up 0 bases and J gave up 2 bases; unmatched junction bases: 6. The CDR3 DNA is TGCGCCAGCAGCTTGGGTACAGGGGGTGTACAAGAGACCCAGTACTTC. Amino acids: CASSLGTGGVQETQYF.

This clone occurred a few times. V and J are TRBV27 and TRBJ2-3; 12 bases align to TRBD1. Germline CDR1 MNHEY, CDR2 SMNVEV (reference sequence). The junction had 4 bases not matched to a gene; V was cut back by 3 bases and J by 9 bases. The CDR3 length is 14 residues. The CDR3 protein is CASSLGTGGGTQYF. CDR3 nucleotide sequence: TGTGCCAGCAGTTTGGGGACAGGGGGCGGGACGCAGTATTTT.